The T cell receptor beta chain described here comes from a study of cytotoxic CD8 clonotypes in ibrutinib-treated CLL. Study observations and caveats: Public clonotypes were rare and shrank or held steady on treatment.

Sequencing used immunoSEQ multiplex PCR; TCRdb keeps in-frame clones, though not all of them. The sample contains about 14,000 clones, roughly 67% of which appear only once. Germline V gene lookup returns CDR1 SGHNT and CDR2 YENEEA. The CDR3 is made up of 15 amino acids. Trimming took 0 bases from V and 0 from J, leaving 7 bases between them. As for this clone: Antigen specificity is unknown.

The TCR sequence derives from a human donor with chronic lymphocytic leukemia. The sequencing used PBMCs, collected before ibrutinib treatment. The chain combines TRBV11-3 with TRBJ2-3, with no clear D. CDR3 bases: TGTGCCAGCAGCTTAGAGGGATTCAGCACAGATACGCAGTATTTT. Translation: CASSLEGFSTDTQYF.